The present T cell receptor beta chain was sequenced within a study of T cells after posttransplantation cyclophosphamide. Findings of the study overall: Later blood repertoires were often dominated by clones from the donor CD8+ memory compartment. After PTCy, TRB diversity resembled that of CNI/methotrexate controls. Blood and skin or GI T cell repertoires showed limited TRB overlap.

Many counts were recorded for this clone. The antigen remains undetermined. In germline, CDR1 is SGHVS, CDR2 FQNEAQ. CDR3 length equals 13 residues. The germline V and J ends were trimmed by 10 bases and 2 bases, with 14 bases remaining between them. This related bone marrow graft donor gave peripheral blood on the day of marrow donation. TCRdb keeps only in-frame clones here, not all; method: immunoSEQ multiplex PCR. Recorded here are over 45,000 clones, none singletons. The V call is TRBV7-8, the J call TRBJ2-5; weak D call: TRBD2 (6 bases). This receptor was identified in a man in his forties in good health, CMV-negative, and a related stem cell transplant donor. Material for sequencing was PBMCs. CDR3 sequence reads: CATTGVGQETQYF. The CDR3 DNA follows: TGTGCCACCACGGGGGTTGGACAAGAGACCCAGTACTTC.